Listed below are T cell receptor beta chains from one sample, sequenced in a study of CD4+ T cells in melanoma. Generated by immunoSEQ multiplex PCR, the TCRdb table keeps only in-frame clones and is missing some. Of nearly 50,000 clones in the sample, 85% to 90% were seen once. Sequencing was done on a sample of peripheral blood. The receptors were sampled from a human donor with melanoma. The CDR3 runs from the conserved cysteine through the conserved F or W. D genes are given only for firm matches. Clone size, where shown, is once, few, many, or a class for clones that have expanded.

>-|TRBJ2-7|TRBV5-1|14|-
TGCGCCAGCAGCCCGGGACGGACCTCCTACGAGCAGTACTTC
CASSPGRTSYEQYF
>-|TRBJ1-5|TRBV15|16|-
TGTGCCACCAGCAGAGAAGACACGGGCGGCAATCAGCCCCAGCATTTT
CATSREDTGGNQPQHF
>-|TRBJ2-7|TRBV6-1|15|once
TGTGCCAGCAGTGAGATACAGGGCCTCGCGTACGAGCAGTACTTC
CASSEIQGLAYEQYF
>-|TRBJ1-3|TRBV4-3|16|-
TGCGCCAGCAGCCAAGATGCGGGGAGCTCTGGAAACACCATATATTTT
CASSQDAGSSGNTIYF
>-|TRBJ1-4|TRBV7-9|15|-
TGTGCCAGCAGCTTATATCAGGGTCAAGATGAAAAACTGTTTTTT
CASSLYQGQDEKLFF
>-|TRBJ2-1|TRBV9|14|-
TGTGCCAGCAGCGAAGGGGGGGGAAACAATGAGCAGTTCTTC
CASSEGGGNNEQFF
>-|TRBJ2-7|TRBV7-9|13|-
TGTGCCAGCAGCGGCGTGGGGGTCTACGAGCAGTACTTC
CASSGVGVYEQYF
>-|TRBJ1-1|TRBV10-3|15|few
TGTGCCATCAGTGGACCGGGACACCTGAACACTGAAGCTTTCTTT
CAISGPGHLNTEAFF
>-|TRBJ1-5|TRBV28|14|-
TGTGCCAGCAGTTTTGATGGAGGCAATCAGCCCCAGCATTTT
CASSFDGGNQPQHF
>TRBD1|TRBJ2-5|TRBV15|15|-
TGTGCCACCAGCAGAGACCCCCAGGGGGCGAGCCCCCAGTACTTC
CATSRDPQGASPQYF
>-|TRBJ1-1|TRBV15|15|-
TGTGCCACCAGCAGAGTTGGAGGCTTTAACACTGAAGCTTTCTTT
CATSRVGGFNTEAFF
>-|TRBJ1-2|TRBV6-5|15|-
TGTGCCAGCAGTTACAGTGGGGTCGAAGGAGATGGCTACACCTTC
CASSYSGVEGDGYTF
>-|TRBJ2-2|TRBV9|14|-
TGTGCCAGCAGCGTAGGAGAAGTCGCCGGGGAGCTGTTTTTT
CASSVGEVAGELFF
>-|TRBJ1-2|TRBV7-9|15|-
TGTGCCAGCAGCTTAGCTTTGAGGAGTAACTATGGCTACACCTTC
CASSLALRSNYGYTF
>-|TRBJ1-3|TRBV28|12|-
TGTGCCAGCAGTTCAGGGGGAAACACCATATATTTT
CASSSGGNTIYF
>-|TRBJ1-2|TRBV30|14|-
TGTGCCTGGATAGGACTCGAGGCTAACTATGGCTACACCTTC
CAWIGLEANYGYTF
>TRBD1|TRBJ1-2|TRBV6-5|16|-
TGTGCCAGCAGTTACGGCGGGACAGGGGTGGTTGCTGGCTACACCTTC
CASSYGGTGVVAGYTF
>-|TRBJ1-2|TRBV7-2|14|-
TGTGCCAGCAGCCCGCGCAGGGCCGACTATGGCTACACCTTC
CASSPRRADYGYTF
>-|TRBJ2-3|TRBV7-9|15|-
TGTGCCAGCAGCCGTCCGTCCGCCCACACAGATACGCAGTATTTT
CASSRPSAHTDTQYF
>TRBD2|TRBJ2-5|TRBV5-1|16|-
TGCGCCAGCAGCTTGGCCCCGGGGGGACCCCAAGAGACCCAGTACTTC
CASSLAPGGPQETQYF
>-|TRBJ2-5|TRBV7-7|14|-
TGTGCTAGCAGCCATAGCCTCAGGGGAGAGACCCAGTACTTC
CASSHSLRGETQYF
>-|TRBJ2-1|TRBV6-5|13|-
TGTGCCAGCAGCCCCTCTGAGTACAATGAGCAGTTCTTC
CASSPSEYNEQFF
>TRBD1|TRBJ2-7|TRBV5-6|16|-
TGTGCCAGCACCATGGGGGACGCGACAGGGCGCTACGAGCAGTACTTC
CASTMGDATGRYEQYF
>-|TRBJ1-1|TRBV23-1|15|-
TGCGCCAGCAGTCAAGCCCGGACAGAAACCTCTGAAGCTTTCTTT
CASSQARTETSEAFF
>-|TRBJ1-4|TRBV10-3|16|-
TGTGCCATCAGTGTGCACCGGGACCTCACTAATGAAAAACTGTTTTTT
CAISVHRDLTNEKLFF
>-|TRBJ1-6|TRBV7-9|13|-
TGTGCCAGCAGCTGGACAGATAATTCACCCCTCCACTTT
CASSWTDNSPLHF
>TRBD1|TRBJ2-3|TRBV18|16|-
TGTGCCAGCTCACCACCACGACAGGGTCTTACAGATACGCAGTATTTT
CASSPPRQGLTDTQYF
>-|TRBJ2-7|TRBV5-1|11|-
TGCGCCAGCAGCTCCGCCTACGAGCAGTACTTC
CASSSAYEQYF
>-|TRBJ1-1|TRBV11-3|15|-
TGTGCCAGCAGCTTAGTGTCAGGGTTGAACACTGAAGCTTTCTTT
CASSLVSGLNTEAFF
>-|TRBJ1-5|TRBV4-1|15|-
TGCGCCAGCAGCCGCCAGGGTTTGAGCGATCAGCCCCAGCATTTT
CASSRQGLSDQPQHF
>-|TRBJ1-5|TRBV15|18|-
TGTGCCACCAGCAGAGATCCATGGGTGGCAGGGGGCAATCAGCCCCAGCATTTT
CATSRDPWVAGGNQPQHF
>TRBD2|TRBJ2-3|TRBV4-1|16|once
TGCGCCAGCAGCGGCCCTAGCGGGGGGTACACAGATACGCAGTATTTT
CASSGPSGGYTDTQYF
>-|TRBJ1-2|TRBV5-4|14|-
TGTGCCAGCCTGGATGCGGTTGTTGATTACGGCTACACCTTC
CASLDAVVDYGYTF
>TRBD1|TRBJ1-2|TRBV19|16|-
TGTGCCAGTAGTAGGCCCGGACAGGTGTTGAACTATGGCTACACCTTC
CASSRPGQVLNYGYTF
>TRBD2|TRBJ2-3|TRBV30|15|-
TGTGCCTGGAGTGGGGCCAGCGGGGTGACAGATACGCAGTATTTT
CAWSGASGVTDTQYF
>TRBD2|TRBJ2-5|TRBV7-9|14|-
TGTGCCAGCAGCCCTAGCGGGGGGAAGGAGACCCAGTACTTC
CASSPSGGKETQYF
>-|TRBJ1-5|TRBV9|15|-
TGTGCCAGCAGCGGGGGGTCTGGGAGCAATCAGCCCCAGCATTTT
CASSGGSGSNQPQHF
>-|TRBJ2-3|TRBV4-1|16|-
TGCGCCAGCAGCGCGGAGCGTGGCGCCGGGGCAGATACGCAGTATTTT
CASSAERGAGADTQYF
>-|TRBJ1-2|TRBV11-2|13|once
TGTGCCAGCAGCTCCATAGGGAACTATGGCTACACCTTC
CASSSIGNYGYTF
>-|TRBJ1-3|TRBV13|12|few
TGTGCCAGCAGCTCGACAGGAAACACCATATATTTT
CASSSTGNTIYF
>-|TRBJ2-1|TRBV7-9|15|-
TGTGCCAGCAGCCCCACCGGGGGCCCCTACAATGAGCAGTTCTTC
CASSPTGGPYNEQFF
>-|TRBJ1-6|TRBV5-1|15|-
TGCGCCAGCAGCTTGGTGACAGGATCGAATTCACCCCTCCACTTT
CASSLVTGSNSPLHF
>TRBD1|TRBJ1-6|TRBV6-6|14|-
TGTGCCAGCAGTCCCGGGACAGTCCTATCACCCCTCCACTTT
CASSPGTVLSPLHF
>-|TRBJ2-5|TRBV7-6|12|-
TGTGCCAGCAGCTCCCCTATGGAGACCCAGTACTTC
CASSSPMETQYF
>TRBD1|TRBJ2-2|TRBV19|17|-
TGTGCCAGTAGTATAGGAAAGGGACAGGGACGGACCGGGGAGCTGTTTTTT
CASSIGKGQGRTGELFF
>TRBD1|TRBJ2-7|TRBV5-1|17|-
TGCGCCAGCAGCTTGGGACCGGGACAGGGGATCTCCTACGAGCAGTACTTC
CASSLGPGQGISYEQYF
>TRBD2|TRBJ2-1|TRBV27|16|-
TGTGCCAGCAGTATTATTATAGCGGGGGCCTACAATGAGCAGTTCTTC
CASSIIIAGAYNEQFF
>-|TRBJ2-1|TRBV5-6|16|-
TGTGCCAGCAGGTCAGACCAGGGGAGGACCCTCAATGAGCAGTTCTTC
CASRSDQGRTLNEQFF
>TRBD1|TRBJ2-3|TRBV5-4|14|-
TGTGCCAGCAGCTGGGGACAGGGCCCAGATACGCAGTATTTT
CASSWGQGPDTQYF
>-|TRBJ1-2|TRBV7-9|11|-
TGTGCCAGCAGCTTAGCGGTTGGCTACACCTTC
CASSLAVGYTF
>-|TRBJ1-5|TRBV19|16|-
TGTGCCAGTAGTATTGGGGCCCTCCGGGGCAATCAGCCCCAGCATTTT
CASSIGALRGNQPQHF
>TRBD2|TRBJ2-3|TRBV29-1|14|-
TGCAGCGTTCTCCCCGGGGGGACCCCAGATACGCAGTATTTT
CSVLPGGTPDTQYF
>TRBD2|TRBJ2-5|TRBV14|14|-
TGTGCCAGCAGCCCGATTGGCGGGGGGGAGACCCAGTACTTC
CASSPIGGGETQYF